Reported below is one T cell receptor beta chain. What it binds is not known. The data derive from a study of T cell responses to AZD1222 COVID-19 vaccine. This CDR3 is 16 amino acids long. The V gene end was trimmed by 3 bases and the J gene end by 1 base; junction bases not matched to a gene: 5. Germline lookup yields CDR1 KGHDR and CDR2 SFDVKD. The table came from immunoSEQ multiplex PCR; TCRdb's copy has only in-frame clones and leaves some out. The sample shows around 110,000 clones, roughly nine tenths of them seen only once. Overall study findings and caveats: Among the donors, most were white British and more were female, and clonal diversity was possibly underestimated.

The V call is TRBV24-1, the J call TRBJ2-1; 7 nucleotides agree with TRBD2. Sample: peripheral blood, taken on day 0 of AZD1222 vaccination. The sequence was obtained from an adult in good health. The CDR3 DNA sequence: TGTGCCACCAGTGATCCCCTCGGGGGGTCCTACAATGAGCAGTTCTTC. Translating it yields CATSDPLGGSYNEQFF.